The clone carrying this T cell receptor beta chain appeared a few times. Per the germline V gene, CDR1 is SGHNT and CDR2 is YYREEE (reference sequence). The CDR3 totals 14 residues. Trimming shortened V by 4 bases and J by 0 bases, and 8 bases separated the two germline ends. Adults between roughly 18 and 95 years of age took part from under 30 US areas. These data originate in a study of blood T cell repertoires in COVID-19. Study context: PBMCs, B-cell-depleted T cells, or T cells provided the cDNA or gDNA that made up the material.

In the authors' methods: Researchers report that nucleated cell counts were estimated from reference gene primer amplification. Produced via immunoSEQ multiplex PCR; TCRdb's table is partial and in-frame only. That table is the source of V, J and clone size, and D and trimming were worked out from the DNA. The data contain fewer than 400,000 clones, around 85% of them singletons. The chain has TRBV5-4 and TRBJ1-3; no definite D call. This sequence originates from a man aged 30 to 39 who had recovered from COVID-19. What was sequenced was PBMCs or T cells enriched from blood (not recorded which). CDR3 sequence reads: CASSIESSGNTIYF. CDR3 in DNA: TGTGCCAGCAGCATCGAGAGCTCTGGAAACACCATATATTTT.